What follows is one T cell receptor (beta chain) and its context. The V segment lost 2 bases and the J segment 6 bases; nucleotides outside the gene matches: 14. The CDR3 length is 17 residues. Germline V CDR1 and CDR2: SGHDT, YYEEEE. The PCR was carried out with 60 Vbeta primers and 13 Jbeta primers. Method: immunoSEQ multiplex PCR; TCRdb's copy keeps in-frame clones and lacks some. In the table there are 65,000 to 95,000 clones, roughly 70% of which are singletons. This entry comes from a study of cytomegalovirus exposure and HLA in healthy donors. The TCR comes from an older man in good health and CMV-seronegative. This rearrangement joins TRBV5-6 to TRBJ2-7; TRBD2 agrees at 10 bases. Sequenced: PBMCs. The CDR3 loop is CASSFVLAGVIPAEQYF. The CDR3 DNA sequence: TGTGCCAGCAGCTTCGTTCTAGCGGGAGTTATCCCGGCCGAGCAGTACTTC. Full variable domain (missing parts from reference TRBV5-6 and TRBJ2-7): DAGVTQSPTHLIKTRGQQVTLRCSPKSGHDTVSWYQQALGQGPQFIFQYYEEEERQRGNFPDRFSGHQFPNYSSELNVNALLLGDSALYLCASSFVLAGVIPAEQYFGPGTRLTVT.